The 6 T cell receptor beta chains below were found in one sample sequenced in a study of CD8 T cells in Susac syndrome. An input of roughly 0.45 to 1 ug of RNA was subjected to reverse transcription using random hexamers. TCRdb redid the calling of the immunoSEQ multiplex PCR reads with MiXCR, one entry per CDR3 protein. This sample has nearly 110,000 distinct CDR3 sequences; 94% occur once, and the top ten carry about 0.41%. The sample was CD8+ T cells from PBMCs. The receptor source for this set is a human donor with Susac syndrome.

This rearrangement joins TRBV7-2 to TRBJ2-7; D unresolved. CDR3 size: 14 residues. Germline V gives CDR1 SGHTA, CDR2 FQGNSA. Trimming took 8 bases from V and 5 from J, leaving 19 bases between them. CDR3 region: CASGSFDPTDEQYF. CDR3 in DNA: TGTGCCAGCGGTTCCTTCGACCCCACCGACGAGCAGTACTTC. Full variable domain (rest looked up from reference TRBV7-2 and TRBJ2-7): GAGVSQSPSNKVTEKGKDVELRCDPISGHTALYWYRQSLGQGLEFLIYFQGNSAPDKSGLPSDRFSAERTGGSVSTLTIQRTQQEDSAVYLCASGSFDPTDEQYFGPGTRLTVT.

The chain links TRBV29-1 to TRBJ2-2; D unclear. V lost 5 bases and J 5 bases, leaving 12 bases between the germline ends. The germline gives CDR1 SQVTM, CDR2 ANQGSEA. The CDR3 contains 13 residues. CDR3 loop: CSVLPALTGELFF. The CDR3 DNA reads TGCAGCGTTTTGCCAGCTTTGACCGGGGAGCTGTTTTTT.

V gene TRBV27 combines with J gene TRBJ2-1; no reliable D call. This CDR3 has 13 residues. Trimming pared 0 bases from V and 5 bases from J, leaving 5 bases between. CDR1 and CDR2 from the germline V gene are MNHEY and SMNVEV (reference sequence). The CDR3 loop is CASSLSRNNEQFF. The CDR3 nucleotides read TGTGCCAGCAGTTTATCCCGGAACAATGAGCAGTTCTTC.

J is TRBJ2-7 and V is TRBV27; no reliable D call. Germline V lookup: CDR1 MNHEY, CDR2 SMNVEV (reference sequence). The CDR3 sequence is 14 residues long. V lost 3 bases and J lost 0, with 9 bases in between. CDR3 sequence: CASSFLGPSYEQYF. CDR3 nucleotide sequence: TGTGCCAGCAGTTTTCTGGGTCCCTCCTACGAGCAGTACTTC.

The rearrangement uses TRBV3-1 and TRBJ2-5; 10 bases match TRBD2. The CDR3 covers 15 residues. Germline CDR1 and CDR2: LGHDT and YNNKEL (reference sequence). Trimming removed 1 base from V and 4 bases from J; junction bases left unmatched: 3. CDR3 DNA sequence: TGTGCCAGCAGCCAAGGACTAGCGGGCGGAGAGACCCAGTACTTC. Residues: CASSQGLAGGETQYF.

The CDR3 nucleotides are TGTGCCAGCAGCCTTTTTATCGGGGGATCAGATCAGCCCCAGCATTTT. Residues: CASSLFIGGSDQPQHF. The chain combines TRBV7-9 with TRBJ1-5; D possibly corresponds to TRBD1 (5 bases). CDR3 length equals 16 residues. The V gene's germline CDR1 is SEHNR and CDR2 FQNEAQ (reference sequence). V lost 5 bases and J lost 5, with 19 bases in between. The whole variable domain, filled in from reference TRBV7-9 and TRBJ1-5, reads DTGVSQNPRHKITKRGQNVTFRCDPISEHNRLYWYRQTLGQGPEFLTYFQNEAQLEKSRLLSDRFSAERPKGSFSTLEIQRTEQGDSAMYLCASSLFIGGSDQPQHFGDGTRLSIL.